This T cell receptor beta chain was captured by sequencing in a study of blood T cells in healthy people across ages. The trim removed 6 bases at V and 4 bases at J, leaving 3 bases unmatched. Germline V gene sequence: CDR1 SGHTA, CDR2 FQGNSA. The CDR3 covers 13 residues. With a J-beta primer mix and a sample-barcoded 5' primer, a second PCR ran 7 to 11 cycles. TCRdb called the 5' RACE reads again in MiXCR, with one record for every CDR3 protein. This sample yields roughly 1.5 million distinct CDR3 sequences, of which about 42% are seen a single time; under 5% belongs to the top ten. The sequenced material came from blood. The J gene is TRBJ1-2, the V gene TRBV7-2; 9 bases fit TRBD1. The TCR was taken from a young woman in good health. CDR3 protein: CASRGQGGYGYTF. The DNA of the CDR3 is TGTGCCAGCAGGGGACAGGGTGGCTATGGCTACACCTTC.